One and the same sample provided the 23 T cell receptor beta chains below, sequenced in a study of graft-versus-host responses after intestinal transplantation. Assay used: immunoSEQ multiplex PCR; TCRdb lists only in-frame clones, some missing. The sample holds approximately 130,000 clones, roughly 92% seen once. What these receptors recognize is not known. The source was unstimulated CD4+ T cells sorted from spleen or lymph node cells, collected before intestinal transplant. The receptors stem from a human donor who received an intestinal transplant.

The chain combines TRBV5-5 with TRBJ2-5; a possible D gene is TRBD1 (5 bases). This CDR3 region has 14 residues. V dropped 5 bases and J dropped 5 bases, with 16 bases sitting between them. Germline V CDR1 and CDR2: SGHKS, YYEKEE (reference sequence). As DNA, the CDR3 is TGTGCCAGCAGACTCGTCCAGGGTCGGGAGACCCAGTACTTC. Translated: CASRLVQGRETQYF. The full variable domain, in which reference TRBV5-5 and TRBJ2-5 provide the parts outside the CDR3, is DAGVTQSPTHLIKTRGQQVTLRCSPISGHKSVSWYQQVLGQGPQFIFQYYEKEERGRGNFPDRFSARQFPNYSSELNVNALLLGDSALYLCASRLVQGRETQYFGPGTRLLVL.

The chain employs TRBV27 and TRBJ2-1, with TRBD2 identical over 10 bases. Germline assignment: CDR1 MNHEY and CDR2 SMNVEV (reference sequence). The CDR3 length is 17 residues. Losses at the gene ends were 5 bases for V and 2 bases for J; bases not matched to a gene: 9. CDR3 nucleotides: TGTGCCAGCAGTCAAGCTGACCTAGCGGGGGCCTACAATGAGCAGTTCTTC. Its protein is CASSQADLAGAYNEQFF.

This chain uses TRBV21-1 with TRBJ2-7. TRBV21-1 is deemed a pseudogene. CDR3 length: 15 residues. The CDR3 region is CASRDSGSNSYEQYF. The CDR3 DNA is TGTGCCAGCAGAGACTCAGGCAGTAACTCCTACGAGCAGTACTTC.

J is TRBJ1-6 and V is TRBV27, with unresolved D. V was cut by 4 bases and J by 0 bases, with 7 bases left in between. Germline V lookup: CDR1 MNHEY, CDR2 SMNVEV (reference sequence). The CDR3 sequence is 15 residues long. The CDR3 DNA sequence: TGTGCCAGCAGTTCTGTAAGCTCCTATAATTCACCCCTCCACTTT. It is translated as CASSSVSSYNSPLHF.

As concerns this clone: Germline is not matched at one junction end, which may reflect a read error. The identical CDR3 is also encoded by other nucleotide sequences in the sample. The rearrangement links TRBV5-4 to TRBJ1-6; possible D gene TRBD1, 5 bases. Per the germline V gene, CDR1 is SGHNT and CDR2 is YYREEE (reference sequence). This CDR3 comprises 14 residues. In nucleotides, the CDR3 is TGTGCCAGCAGCTTCCGAGGGGATAATTCACCCCTTCACTTT. Protein product: CASSFRGDNSPLHF.

This chain links TRBV7-3 with TRBJ1-2; possibly TRBD1 for D (6 bases). The CDR3 runs to 15 residues. The germline gives CDR1 SGHTA, CDR2 FQGTGA. Between the trimmed V and J ends, which lost 3 bases and 4 bases, there was a span of 15 bases. The CDR3 here is CASSFNRDLSYGYTF. The CDR3 DNA is TGTGCCAGCAGCTTCAACAGGGATTTAAGCTATGGCTACACCTTC.

The chain employs TRBV2 and TRBJ1-1, with D unresolved. V lost 6 bases and J 0 bases, leaving 14 bases between the germline ends. The CDR3 has 15 residues. Germline V gives CDR1 SNHLY, CDR2 FYNNEI. The DNA for the CDR3 is TGTGCCAGCAGACGGGAGTCAGACATGAACACTGAAGCTTTCTTT. Protein product: CASRRESDMNTEAFF.

V and J are TRBV4-1 and TRBJ2-1; 12 nucleotides align to TRBD2. V lost 2 bases to trimming and J lost 6 bases; unmatched junction nucleotides: 8. The CDR3 spans 17 residues. Looked up from germline, CDR1 is MGHRA and CDR2 is YSYEKL. CDR3 loop: CASSQTPSGGAGNEQFF. The DNA for the CDR3 is TGCGCCAGCAGCCAAACCCCTAGCGGGGGGGCTGGCAATGAGCAGTTCTTC.

The chain links TRBV18 to TRBJ1-4; TRBD1 might be the D (6 bases). This CDR3 spans 14 amino acids. V was clipped by 3 bases and J by 7 bases, with 12 bases between them. CDR1 and CDR2 from the germline V gene are KGHSH and LQKENI. In DNA, the CDR3 is TGTGCCAGCTCACCTTGGGGGGCCACTGAAAAACTGTTTTTT. Residues: CASSPWGATEKLFF.

This rearrangement joins TRBV4-2 to TRBJ1-4, with D possibly matching TRBD1 (5 bases). CDR3 length: 14 residues. With 4 bases removed from V and 7 bases from J, the gap between germline ends came to 13 bases. Germline V gene data show CDR1 as LGHNA and CDR2 as YNFKEQ. The CDR3 DNA reads as TGTGCCAGCAGCCTCGGGACTCGCAGTGAAAAACTGTTTTTT. It encodes CASSLGTRSEKLFF.

This sequence joins TRBV19 and TRBJ1-5, with D perhaps matching TRBD1 (6 bases). V lost 7 bases and J 5 bases, leaving 9 bases between the germline ends. The CDR3 totals 12 residues. Germline CDR1 LNHDA, CDR2 SQIVND (reference sequence). The CDR3 bases are TGTGCCAGTACCCCAGGGGATCAGCCCCAGCATTTT. Translated: CASTPGDQPQHF. Supplemented by reference TRBV19 and TRBJ1-5, the full variable domain reads DGGITQSPKYLFRKEGQNVTLSCEQNLNHDAMYWYRQDPGQGLRLIYYSQIVNDFQKGDIAEGYSVSREKKESFPLTVTSAQKNPTAFYLCASTPGDQPQHFGDGTRLSIL.

Concerning this clone: The sample carries other DNA sequences with the same CDR3. The rearrangement joins TRBV18 to TRBJ1-1; D possibly corresponds to TRBD1 (6 bases). Between the trimmed V and J ends, which lost 1 base and 0 bases, there was a span of 9 bases. From germline, CDR1 is KGHSH and CDR2 LQKENI. The CDR3 runs 15 residues. CDR3 protein: CASSPQGGMNTEAFF. In DNA, the CDR3 is TGTGCCAGCTCACCACAAGGGGGAATGAACACTGAAGCTTTCTTT.

V and J are TRBV5-4 and TRBJ2-3; the D is unclear. CDR1 and CDR2 from the germline V gene are SGHNT and YYREEE (reference sequence). This CDR3 contains 14 residues. Trimming shortened V by 4 bases and J by 1 base, and 10 bases separated the two germline ends. CDR3 DNA: TGTGCCAGCAGCGCAGAAGGAGGCACAGATACGCAGTATTTT. It yields the protein CASSAEGGTDTQYF.

V gene TRBV12-5 combines with J gene TRBJ2-3; the match to TRBD1 covers 7 bases. In germline, CDR1 is LGHNT, CDR2 FRNRAP. This CDR3 is built from 14 residues. After removal of 2 bases from V and 7 bases from J, the junction contained 6 bases not matched to a gene. The chain's CDR3 is CASGLPQGYYTQYF. The CDR3 bases are TGTGCTAGTGGTTTGCCACAGGGGTACTATACGCAGTATTTT.

This chain uses TRBV27 with TRBJ1-2; the D gene is possibly TRBD1 (5 bases). The germline CDR1 and CDR2 sequences are MNHEY and SMNVEV (reference sequence). The length of the CDR3 is 12 residues. Trimming cost V 6 bases and J 3 bases, with 8 bases left between them. The DNA for the CDR3 is TGTGCCAGCAGGGGGGGAGACTATGGCTACACCTTC. It translates to CASRGGDYGYTF.

The V and J genes are TRBV9 and TRBJ1-1; no firm D call. CDR1 is SGDLS, CDR2 YYNGEE, per germline. V shed 0 bases and J shed 1 base, with 4 bases lying between them. The CDR3 consists of 13 residues. The CDR3 protein is CASSVAGNTEAFF. Here the CDR3 DNA reads TGTGCCAGCAGCGTAGCAGGGAACACTGAAGCTTTCTTT.

The genes are TRBV5-5 and TRBJ2-2, with 8 bases identical to TRBD2. J lost 4 bases, V lost 3 bases, and 11 bases had no gene match. Germline CDR1 reads SGHKS; CDR2 reads YYEKEE (reference sequence). There are 17 residues in the CDR3. The CDR3 DNA reads TGTGCCAGCAGCTCACCGGGACTAGTTCCCCCCACCGGGGAGCTGTTTTTT. It yields the protein CASSSPGLVPPTGELFF.

This chain joins TRBV4-2 and TRBJ1-5; D gene uncertain. V shed 1 base and J shed 5 bases, with 9 bases lying between them. Per the germline V gene, CDR1 is LGHNA and CDR2 is YNFKEQ. The CDR3 has 14 amino acids. CDR3 DNA sequence: TGTGCCAGCAGCCAAGGGAGGGCGGATCAGCCCCAGCATTTT. Its protein product is CASSQGRADQPQHF.

This clone occurred a few times. This chain links TRBV6-5 with TRBJ1-3, with a tentative D call TRBD1 (6 bases). Germline V gives CDR1 MNHEY, CDR2 SVGAGI. The CDR3 is made up of 13 amino acids. V lost 7 bases to trimming and J lost 2 bases, with 9 bases between them. CDR3 protein: CASKRTAGNTIYF. CDR3 nucleotide sequence: TGTGCCAGCAAACGGACAGCTGGAAACACCATATATTTT.

This chain links TRBV15 with TRBJ2-5; TRBD2 aligns across 15 bases. With 2 bases clipped from V and 5 bases from J, the junction kept 9 bases outside the gene matches. This CDR3 has 18 amino acids. Germline V gives CDR1 LNHNV, CDR2 YYDKDF (reference sequence). The CDR3 region has the DNA TGTGCCACCAGCAGAAGGACTAGCGGGGGGGCAGGTAGGGAGACCCAGTACTTC. As protein: CATSRRTSGGAGRETQYF.

The rearrangement links TRBV11-3 to TRBJ1-2, with D unresolved. In germline, CDR1 is SGHNT, CDR2 YENEEA. V lost 1 base and J lost 4, with 10 bases in between. The CDR3 length is 14 residues. For the CDR3, the DNA is TGTGCCAGCAGCTTAGTTCCAGGAATCTATGGCTACACCTTC. As protein: CASSLVPGIYGYTF.

The V call is TRBV9, the J call TRBJ2-7; D unclear. CDR3 length equals 15 residues. Germline V lookup: CDR1 SGDLS, CDR2 YYNGEE. V was trimmed by 0 bases and J by 2 bases, leaving 12 bases between them. CDR3 sequence reads: CASSVEWGWTYEQYF. Here the CDR3 DNA reads TGTGCCAGCAGCGTAGAGTGGGGATGGACCTACGAGCAGTACTTC.

This chain links TRBV15 with TRBJ2-7, with D possibly TRBD2 on 5 matching bases. V was clipped by 4 bases and J by 2 bases, with 12 bases between them. Germline values: CDR1 LNHNV, CDR2 YYDKDF (reference sequence). This CDR3 is built from 14 residues. CDR3 loop: CATSIAEAPYEQYF. The CDR3 DNA reads as TGTGCCACCAGCATCGCGGAGGCCCCCTACGAGCAGTACTTC.